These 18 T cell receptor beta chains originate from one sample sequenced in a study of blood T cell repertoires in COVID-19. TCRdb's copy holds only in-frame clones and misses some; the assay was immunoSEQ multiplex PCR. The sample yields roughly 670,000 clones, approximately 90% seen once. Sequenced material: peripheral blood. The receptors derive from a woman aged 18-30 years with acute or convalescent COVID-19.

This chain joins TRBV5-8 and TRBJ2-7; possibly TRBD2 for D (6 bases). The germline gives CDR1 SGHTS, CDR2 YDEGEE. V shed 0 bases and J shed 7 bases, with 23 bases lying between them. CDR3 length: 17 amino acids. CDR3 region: CASSLALAGLEPLEQYF. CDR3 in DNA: TGTGCCAGCAGCTTGGCATTGGCGGGGTTGGAACCTCTTGAGCAGTACTTC. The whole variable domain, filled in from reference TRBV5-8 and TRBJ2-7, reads EAGVTQSPTHLIKTRGQQATLRCSPISGHTSVYWYQQALGLGLQFLLWYDEGEERNRGNFPPRFSGRQFPNYSSELNVNALELEDSALYLCASSLALAGLEPLEQYFGPGTRLTVT.

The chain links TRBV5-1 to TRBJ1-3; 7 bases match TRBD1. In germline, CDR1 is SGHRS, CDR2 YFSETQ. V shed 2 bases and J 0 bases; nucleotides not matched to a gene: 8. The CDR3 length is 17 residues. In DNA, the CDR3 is TGCGCCAGCAGCTTTTCACAGGGGCCCCACTCTGGAAACACCATATATTTT. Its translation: CASSFSQGPHSGNTIYF.

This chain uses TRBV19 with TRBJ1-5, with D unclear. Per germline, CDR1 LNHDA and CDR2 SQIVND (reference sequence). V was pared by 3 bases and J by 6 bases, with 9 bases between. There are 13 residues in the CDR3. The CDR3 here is CASSIEASQPQHF. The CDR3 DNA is TGTGCCAGTAGTATTGAGGCGAGTCAGCCCCAGCATTTT. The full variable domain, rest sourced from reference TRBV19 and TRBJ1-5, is DGGITQSPKYLFRKEGQNVTLSCEQNLNHDAMYWYRQDPGQGLRLIYYSQIVNDFQKGDIAEGYSVSREKKESFPLTVTSAQKNPTAFYLCASSIEASQPQHFGDGTRLSIL.

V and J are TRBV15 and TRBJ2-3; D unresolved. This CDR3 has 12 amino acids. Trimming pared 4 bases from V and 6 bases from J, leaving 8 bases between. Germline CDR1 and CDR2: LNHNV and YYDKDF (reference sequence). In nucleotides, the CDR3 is TGTGCCACCAGCACCCCCGGGGATACGCAGTATTTT. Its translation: CATSTPGDTQYF.

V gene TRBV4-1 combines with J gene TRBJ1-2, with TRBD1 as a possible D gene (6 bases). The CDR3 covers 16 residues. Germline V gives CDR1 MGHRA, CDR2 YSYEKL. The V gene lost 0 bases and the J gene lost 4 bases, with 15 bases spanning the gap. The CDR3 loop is CASSQDQTGRPYGYTF. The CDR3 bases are TGCGCCAGCAGCCAAGACCAGACAGGACGTCCCTATGGCTACACCTTC.

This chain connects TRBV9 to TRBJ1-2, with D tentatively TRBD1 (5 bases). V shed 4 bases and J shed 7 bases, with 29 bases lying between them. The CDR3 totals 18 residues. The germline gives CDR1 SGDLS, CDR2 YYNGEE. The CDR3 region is CASSNRRTPVGDFSGYTF. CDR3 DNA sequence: TGTGCCAGCAGCAACCGACGGACACCCGTAGGGGATTTCTCTGGCTACACCTTC.

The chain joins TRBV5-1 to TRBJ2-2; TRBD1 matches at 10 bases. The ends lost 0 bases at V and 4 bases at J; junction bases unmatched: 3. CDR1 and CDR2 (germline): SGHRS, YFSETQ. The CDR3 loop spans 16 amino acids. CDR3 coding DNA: TGCGCCAGCAGCTTGGACTGGACAGGGGGCACCGGGGAGCTGTTTTTT. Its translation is CASSLDWTGGTGELFF.

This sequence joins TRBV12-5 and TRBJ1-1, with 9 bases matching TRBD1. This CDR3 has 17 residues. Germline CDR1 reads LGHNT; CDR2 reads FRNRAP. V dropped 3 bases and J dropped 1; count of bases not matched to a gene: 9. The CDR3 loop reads CASGFIPGTGKNTEAFF. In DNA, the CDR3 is TGTGCTAGTGGTTTCATACCCGGGACAGGGAAGAACACTGAAGCTTTCTTT.

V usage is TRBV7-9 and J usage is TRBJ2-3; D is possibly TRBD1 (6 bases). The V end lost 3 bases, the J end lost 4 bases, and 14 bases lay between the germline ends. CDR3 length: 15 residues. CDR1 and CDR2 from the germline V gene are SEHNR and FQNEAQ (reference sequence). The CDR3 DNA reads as TGTGCCAGCAGCTTCCAGGGGCTTGGGGCAGATACGCAGTATTTT. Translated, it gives CASSFQGLGADTQYF.

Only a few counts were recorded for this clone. In nucleotides, the CDR3 is TGTGCCAGCAGCCCACTAGGGACAGGGGACGGCTACACCTTC. Translating it yields CASSPLGTGDGYTF. The chain joins TRBV7-3 to TRBJ1-2, with 10 nucleotides matching TRBD1. The length of the CDR3 is 14 residues. Trimming removed 5 bases from V and 8 bases from J; junction bases left unmatched: 8. Germline V lookup: CDR1 SGHTA, CDR2 FQGTGA.

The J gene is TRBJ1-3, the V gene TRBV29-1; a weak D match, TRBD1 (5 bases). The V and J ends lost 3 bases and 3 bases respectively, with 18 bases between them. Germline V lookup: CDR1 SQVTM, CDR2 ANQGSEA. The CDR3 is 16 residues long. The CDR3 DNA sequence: TGCAGCGTTGACGCCCAAATACAGGACGATGGAAACACCATATATTTT. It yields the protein CSVDAQIQDDGNTIYF.

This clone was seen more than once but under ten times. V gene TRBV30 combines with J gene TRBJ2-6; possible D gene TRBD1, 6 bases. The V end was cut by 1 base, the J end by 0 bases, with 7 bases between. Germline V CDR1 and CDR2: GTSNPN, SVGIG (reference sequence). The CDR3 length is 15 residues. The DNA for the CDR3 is TGTGCCTGGAGTGGGGGGCTCTCTGGGGCCAACGTCCTGACTTTC. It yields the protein CAWSGGLSGANVLTF.

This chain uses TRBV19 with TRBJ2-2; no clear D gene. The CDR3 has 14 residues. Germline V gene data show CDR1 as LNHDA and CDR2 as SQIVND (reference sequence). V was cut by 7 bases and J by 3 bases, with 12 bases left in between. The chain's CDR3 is CASIERADTGELFF. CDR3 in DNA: TGTGCCAGTATAGAGCGCGCGGACACCGGGGAGCTGTTTTTT.

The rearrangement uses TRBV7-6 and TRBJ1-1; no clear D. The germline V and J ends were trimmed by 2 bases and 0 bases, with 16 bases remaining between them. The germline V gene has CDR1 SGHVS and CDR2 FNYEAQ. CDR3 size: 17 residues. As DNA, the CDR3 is TGTGCCAGCAGCTTAATCGGCCGACATACCATGAACACTGAAGCTTTCTTT. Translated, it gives CASSLIGRHTMNTEAFF.

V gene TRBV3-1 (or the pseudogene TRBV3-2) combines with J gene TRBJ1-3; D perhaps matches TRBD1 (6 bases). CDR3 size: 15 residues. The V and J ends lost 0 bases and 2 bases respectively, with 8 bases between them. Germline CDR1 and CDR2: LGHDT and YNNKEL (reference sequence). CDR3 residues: CASSQDNRAGNTIYF. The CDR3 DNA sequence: TGTGCCAGCAGCCAAGACAACAGGGCTGGAAACACCATATATTTT.

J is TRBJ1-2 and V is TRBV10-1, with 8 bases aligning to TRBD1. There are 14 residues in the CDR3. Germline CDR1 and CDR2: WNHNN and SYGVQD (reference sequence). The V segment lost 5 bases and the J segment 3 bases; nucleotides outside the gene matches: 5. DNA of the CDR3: TGCGCCAGCAGTAGGACAGGGTGGTACTATGGCTACACCTTC. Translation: CASSRTGWYYGYTF.

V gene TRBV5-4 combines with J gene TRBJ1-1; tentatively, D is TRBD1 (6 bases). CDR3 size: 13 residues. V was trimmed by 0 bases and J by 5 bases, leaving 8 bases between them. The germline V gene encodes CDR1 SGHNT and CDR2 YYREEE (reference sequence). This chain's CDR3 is CASSLGQATEAFF. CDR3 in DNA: TGTGCCAGCAGCTTGGGACAGGCAACTGAAGCTTTCTTT.

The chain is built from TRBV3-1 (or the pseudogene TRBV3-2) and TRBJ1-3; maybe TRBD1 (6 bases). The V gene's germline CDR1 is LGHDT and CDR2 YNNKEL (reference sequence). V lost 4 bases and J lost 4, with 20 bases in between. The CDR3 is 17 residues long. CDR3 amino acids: CASSPHPGGAEGNTIYF. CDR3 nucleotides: TGTGCCAGCAGCCCACATCCGGGGGGCGCGGAGGGAAACACCATATATTTT.